This is a list of T cell receptor beta chains from one sample in a study of neoadjuvant nivolumab and ipilimumab in lung cancer. Repertoires were generated with immunoSEQ multiplex PCR, while TCRdb's copy carries only in-frame clones and drops some. The data contain 25,000 to 35,000 clones, under 95% of them singletons. The sample here was peripheral blood, taken after neoadjuvant nivolumab, alone or with ipilimumab, at or shortly before surgery. These receptors were obtained from an adult with non-small cell lung cancer. Each CDR3 is given with its conserved first and last residue. Each record gives: clone size, D gene, V gene, J gene, CDR3 protein, CDR3 DNA. D genes are given only for firm matches. Some rows mark clone size as missing; the rest say once, few, many or name a class of expanded clone.

clone size: -; D gene: TRBD1; V gene: TRBV6-5; J gene: TRBJ2-7; CDR3 protein: CASSYGTGTYEQYF; CDR3 DNA: TGTGCCAGCAGTTACGGGACAGGGACCTACGAGCAGTACTTC
clone size: once; D gene: -; V gene: TRBV2; J gene: TRBJ2-5; CDR3 protein: CASDRRGQETQYF; CDR3 DNA: TGTGCCAGCGATCGGCGGGGCCAAGAGACCCAGTACTTC
clone size: few; D gene: -; V gene: TRBV18; J gene: TRBJ1-1; CDR3 protein: CASSLTLGQNTEAFF; CDR3 DNA: TGTGCCAGCTCACTAACGCTGGGACAGAACACTGAAGCTTTCTTT
clone size: once; D gene: TRBD1; V gene: TRBV5-1; J gene: TRBJ2-5; CDR3 protein: CASSPGTRGQETQYF; CDR3 DNA: TGCGCCAGCAGCCCCGGGACAAGGGGGCAGGAGACCCAGTACTTC
clone size: -; D gene: TRBD2; V gene: TRBV5-4; J gene: TRBJ2-4; CDR3 protein: CASSLAGVYIQYF; CDR3 DNA: TGTGCCAGCAGCTTAGCGGGAGTATACATTCAGTACTTC
clone size: -; D gene: -; V gene: TRBV7-9; J gene: TRBJ2-4; CDR3 protein: CASDGQGRNIQYF; CDR3 DNA: TGTGCCAGCGATGGGCAGGGGAGGAACATTCAGTACTTC
clone size: -; D gene: -; V gene: TRBV6-5; J gene: TRBJ1-1; CDR3 protein: CASSPPTMNTEAFF; CDR3 DNA: TGTGCCAGCAGTCCCCCGACCATGAACACTGAAGCTTTCTTT
clone size: -; D gene: TRBD1; V gene: TRBV29-1; J gene: TRBJ1-2; CDR3 protein: CSVEDRTGRPYGYTF; CDR3 DNA: TGCAGCGTTGAAGATCGGACAGGACGTCCCTATGGCTACACCTTC
clone size: -; D gene: -; V gene: TRBV11-1; J gene: TRBJ2-1; CDR3 protein: CASSLVPGGTQFF; CDR3 DNA: TGTGCCAGCAGCTTAGTCCCAGGGGGGACGCAGTTCTTC
clone size: -; D gene: -; V gene: TRBV18; J gene: TRBJ2-4; CDR3 protein: CASSPRGELAKNIQYF; CDR3 DNA: TGTGCCAGCTCACCCAGAGGGGAACTAGCCAAAAACATTCAGTACTTC
clone size: -; D gene: TRBD1; V gene: TRBV10-1; J gene: TRBJ2-3; CDR3 protein: CASSTTGAPDTQYF; CDR3 DNA: TGCGCCAGCAGTACTACAGGGGCCCCAGATACGCAGTATTTT
clone size: once; D gene: -; V gene: TRBV25-1; J gene: TRBJ2-7; CDR3 protein: CASRTPAEQYF; CDR3 DNA: TGTGCCAGCAGGACCCCCGCCGAGCAGTACTTC
clone size: -; D gene: -; V gene: TRBV6-6; J gene: TRBJ2-2; CDR3 protein: CASSYVSTGELFF; CDR3 DNA: TGTGCCAGCAGTTACGTAAGCACCGGGGAGCTGTTTTTT
clone size: -; D gene: TRBD2; V gene: TRBV7-9; J gene: TRBJ2-1; CDR3 protein: CASSGPAAGGRNEQFF; CDR3 DNA: TGTGCCAGCAGCGGGCCGGCAGCGGGAGGGCGGAATGAGCAGTTCTTC
clone size: -; D gene: -; V gene: TRBV27; J gene: TRBJ1-2; CDR3 protein: CASSPLGGPNYGYTF; CDR3 DNA: TGTGCCAGCAGTCCCCTGGGGGGGCCGAACTATGGCTACACCTTC
clone size: -; D gene: -; V gene: TRBV14; J gene: TRBJ1-2; CDR3 protein: CASGGGYTF; CDR3 DNA: TGTGCCAGCGGAGGTGGCTACACCTTC
clone size: -; D gene: -; V gene: TRBV11-2; J gene: TRBJ1-4; CDR3 protein: CASSRWQATNEKLFF; CDR3 DNA: TGTGCCAGCAGCCGCTGGCAGGCAACTAATGAAAAACTGTTTTTT
clone size: -; D gene: -; V gene: TRBV2; J gene: TRBJ2-7; CDR3 protein: CASMVQISYEQYF; CDR3 DNA: TGTGCCAGCATGGTACAGATCTCCTACGAGCAGTACTTC
clone size: -; D gene: -; V gene: TRBV7-9; J gene: TRBJ1-4; CDR3 protein: CASSLGEGRQLFF; CDR3 DNA: TGTGCCAGCAGCTTAGGGGAAGGGCGGCAACTGTTTTTT
clone size: once; D gene: -; V gene: TRBV5-1; J gene: TRBJ1-1; CDR3 protein: CASSRDTSNTEAFF; CDR3 DNA: TGCGCCAGCAGCCGGGACACCTCGAACACTGAAGCTTTCTTT
clone size: -; D gene: -; V gene: TRBV9; J gene: TRBJ2-3; CDR3 protein: CASSVKAGRGDTQYF; CDR3 DNA: TGTGCCAGCAGCGTCAAAGCGGGGAGGGGGGATACGCAGTATTTT
clone size: -; D gene: TRBD1; V gene: TRBV18; J gene: TRBJ1-2; CDR3 protein: CASSPETGAAKTYGYTF; CDR3 DNA: TGTGCCAGCTCACCAGAGACAGGGGCCGCCAAGACCTATGGCTACACCTTC
clone size: -; D gene: TRBD1; V gene: TRBV29-1; J gene: TRBJ1-1; CDR3 protein: CSVRKQGLEAFF; CDR3 DNA: TGCAGCGTTCGGAAACAGGGGCTCGAAGCTTTCTTT
clone size: once; D gene: -; V gene: TRBV19; J gene: TRBJ2-7; CDR3 protein: CASSTPGGAQYF; CDR3 DNA: TGTGCCAGTAGTACCCCAGGTGGCGCCCAGTACTTC
clone size: -; D gene: -; V gene: TRBV5-6; J gene: TRBJ2-7; CDR3 protein: CASSSLGRAGGAYEQYF; CDR3 DNA: TGTGCCAGCAGCTCTCTAGGGAGGGCAGGGGGCGCGTACGAGCAGTACTTC
clone size: -; D gene: -; V gene: TRBV29-1; J gene: TRBJ2-1; CDR3 protein: CSYLGGAYNEQFF; CDR3 DNA: TGCAGCTATCTCGGCGGGGCCTACAATGAGCAGTTCTTC
clone size: -; D gene: -; V gene: TRBV7-9; J gene: TRBJ2-7; CDR3 protein: CASSFLSYEQYF; CDR3 DNA: TGTGCCAGCAGCTTCCTCTCCTACGAGCAGTACTTC
clone size: -; D gene: TRBD1; V gene: TRBV28; J gene: TRBJ2-7; CDR3 protein: CASSGTGQGEFEQYF; CDR3 DNA: TGTGCCAGCAGCGGAACGGGACAGGGGGAGTTCGAGCAGTACTTC
clone size: -; D gene: TRBD1; V gene: TRBV5-1; J gene: TRBJ2-5; CDR3 protein: CASASGTGGWSETQYF; CDR3 DNA: TGCGCCAGCGCCTCCGGGACAGGGGGCTGGAGTGAGACCCAGTACTTC
clone size: once; D gene: TRBD1; V gene: TRBV18; J gene: TRBJ1-1; CDR3 protein: CATTPDRGWTEAFF; CDR3 DNA: TGTGCCACCACCCCTGACAGGGGTTGGACTGAAGCTTTCTTT
clone size: -; D gene: -; V gene: TRBV11-2; J gene: TRBJ2-1; CDR3 protein: CASSLGSGAYNEQFF; CDR3 DNA: TGTGCCAGCAGCTTAGGATCAGGGGCCTACAATGAGCAGTTCTTC
clone size: once; D gene: TRBD1; V gene: TRBV9; J gene: TRBJ1-4; CDR3 protein: CASSPGGGAGEKLFF; CDR3 DNA: TGTGCCAGCAGCCCAGGAGGGGGCGCAGGGGAAAAACTGTTTTTT
clone size: -; D gene: -; V gene: TRBV5-1; J gene: TRBJ2-6; CDR3 protein: CASSLGVSGANVLTF; CDR3 DNA: TGCGCCAGCAGCTTGGGAGTCTCTGGGGCCAACGTCCTGACTTTC
clone size: -; D gene: TRBD1; V gene: TRBV29-1; J gene: TRBJ2-2; CDR3 protein: CSANSPGTGSTGELFF; CDR3 DNA: TGCAGCGCCAATTCACCCGGGACAGGGTCCACCGGGGAGCTGTTTTTT
clone size: -; D gene: -; V gene: TRBV19; J gene: TRBJ2-2; CDR3 protein: CASSIGRGTGELFF; CDR3 DNA: TGTGCCAGTAGTATAGGTAGGGGGACCGGGGAGCTGTTTTTT
clone size: -; D gene: TRBD1; V gene: TRBV7-9; J gene: TRBJ2-7; CDR3 protein: CASSLSGTGSYEQYF; CDR3 DNA: TGTGCCAGCAGCTTGTCGGGGACAGGCTCCTACGAGCAGTACTTC
clone size: -; D gene: -; V gene: TRBV4-1; J gene: TRBJ2-7; CDR3 protein: CASSPSTDYEQYF; CDR3 DNA: TGCGCCAGCAGCCCTTCGACAGACTACGAGCAGTACTTC
clone size: -; D gene: -; V gene: TRBV5-1; J gene: TRBJ1-1; CDR3 protein: CASSLGGLASNTEAFF; CDR3 DNA: TGCGCCAGCAGCTTGGGGGGCTTGGCTTCGAACACTGAAGCTTTCTTT
clone size: -; D gene: -; V gene: TRBV9; J gene: TRBJ1-2; CDR3 protein: CASSADTGTQYGYTF; CDR3 DNA: TGTGCCAGCAGCGCCGACACCGGGACACAATATGGCTACACCTTC
clone size: -; D gene: -; V gene: TRBV9; J gene: TRBJ2-1; CDR3 protein: CASSVGSGGDEQFF; CDR3 DNA: TGTGCCAGCAGCGTAGGTAGCGGAGGGGATGAGCAGTTCTTC
clone size: -; D gene: -; V gene: TRBV2; J gene: TRBJ2-7; CDR3 protein: CASTFTPGFSYEQYF; CDR3 DNA: TGTGCCAGCACCTTCACCCCGGGATTTTCCTACGAGCAGTACTTC
clone size: once; D gene: -; V gene: TRBV5-1; J gene: TRBJ1-2; CDR3 protein: CASSLRAGAGYTF; CDR3 DNA: TGCGCCAGCAGCTTGCGGGCAGGGGCGGGCTACACCTTC
clone size: -; D gene: TRBD1; V gene: TRBV4-2; J gene: TRBJ1-2; CDR3 protein: CASSQGLSRTGNYGYTF; CDR3 DNA: TGTGCCAGCAGCCAAGGTTTAAGCCGGACAGGGAACTATGGCTACACCTTC
clone size: -; D gene: TRBD1; V gene: TRBV2; J gene: TRBJ2-3; CDR3 protein: CASKDKGASRTDTQYF; CDR3 DNA: TGTGCCAGCAAGGATAAGGGGGCGTCCCGCACAGATACGCAGTATTTT
clone size: -; D gene: TRBD1; V gene: TRBV19; J gene: TRBJ2-2; CDR3 protein: CASSNPGGYTGELFF; CDR3 DNA: TGTGCCAGTAGTAATCCAGGGGGTTACACCGGGGAGCTGTTTTTT
clone size: -; D gene: -; V gene: TRBV7-2; J gene: TRBJ1-5; CDR3 protein: CASSARGGSNQPQHF; CDR3 DNA: TGTGCCAGCAGCGCTAGGGGAGGGAGTAATCAGCCCCAGCATTTT
clone size: -; D gene: -; V gene: TRBV5-1; J gene: TRBJ1-1; CDR3 protein: CASSLAGPLEAFF; CDR3 DNA: TGCGCCAGCAGCTTGGCCGGGCCCCTTGAAGCTTTCTTT
clone size: once; D gene: -; V gene: TRBV11-2; J gene: TRBJ2-7; CDR3 protein: CASSFRQTPYEQYF; CDR3 DNA: TGTGCCAGCAGCTTTAGACAGACGCCCTACGAGCAGTACTTC
clone size: -; D gene: TRBD1; V gene: TRBV7-2; J gene: TRBJ2-7; CDR3 protein: CASSTRQGHYEQYF; CDR3 DNA: TGTGCCAGCAGCACCCGACAGGGTCATTACGAGCAGTACTTC
clone size: -; D gene: -; V gene: TRBV28; J gene: TRBJ2-5; CDR3 protein: CASDDSQETQYF; CDR3 DNA: TGTGCCAGCGATGACAGCCAAGAGACCCAGTACTTC
clone size: -; D gene: TRBD2; V gene: TRBV5-1; J gene: TRBJ2-1; CDR3 protein: CASSLVSGRRNEQFF; CDR3 DNA: TGCGCCAGCAGCTTGGTAAGCGGGAGGAGGAATGAGCAGTTCTTC